This TCR beta chain comes out of a study of technical replicates of blood from a handful of donors. Assay: immunoSEQ multiplex PCR; the TCRdb copy retains only in-frame clones and omits some. The sample records around 54,000 clones, 95% to 97% being singletons. The sample was T cells isolated from PBMCs. This sequence originates from a human donor in good health.

The CDR3 bases are TGTGCCAGCAGCCCCCGACTAGCGGGAGGGCGGGAGCAGTACTTC. It codes for CASSPRLAGGREQYF. V usage is TRBV11-3 and J usage is TRBJ2-7, with 14 positions matching TRBD2. The CDR3 loop spans 15 amino acids. Germline V gene lookup returns CDR1 SGHNT and CDR2 YENEEA. Losses at the gene ends were 5 bases for V and 7 bases for J; bases not matched to a gene: 7.